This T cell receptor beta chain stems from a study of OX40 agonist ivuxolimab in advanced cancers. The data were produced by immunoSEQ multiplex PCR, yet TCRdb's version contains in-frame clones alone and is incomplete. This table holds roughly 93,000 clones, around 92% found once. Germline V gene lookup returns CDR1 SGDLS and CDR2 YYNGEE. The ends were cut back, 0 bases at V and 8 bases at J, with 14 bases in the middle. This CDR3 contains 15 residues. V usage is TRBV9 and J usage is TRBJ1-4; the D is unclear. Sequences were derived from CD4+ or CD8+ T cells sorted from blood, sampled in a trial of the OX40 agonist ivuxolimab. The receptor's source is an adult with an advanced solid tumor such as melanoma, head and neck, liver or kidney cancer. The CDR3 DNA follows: TGTGCCAGCAGCGTAGATCTAGGCTGGGGAGAAAAACTGTTTTTT. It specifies CASSVDLGWGEKLFF.